The 25 T cell receptor beta chains in this list originate from one sample, sequenced in a study of T cell repertoires in cytomegalovirus infection. Each CDR3 protein is one row after TCRdb ran MiXCR on the reads. There are about 740,000 distinct CDR3 sequences in the sample; roughly 36% occur only once, and more than 2.5% lies in the top ten. Sequenced sample: PBMCs. The receptors shown here come from a human donor in good health (CMV status not recorded). Some clones in this sample may be carry-over from other donors' samples.

This clonotype has just a few counts. The CDR3 bases are TGTGCCAGCAGCCAAGAAGCCGGGGGCCCAGATACGCAGTATTTT. Amino acid sequence: CASSQEAGGPDTQYF. The chain recombines TRBV3-1 with TRBJ2-3; D may be TRBD1 or TRBD2 (6 bases each). Trimming shortened V by 0 bases and J by 4 bases, and 11 bases separated the two germline ends. This CDR3 comprises 15 residues. CDR1 is LGHDT, CDR2 YNNKEL, per germline (reference sequence).

V is TRBV5-5 and J is TRBJ1-4; no firm D call. This CDR3 contains 12 residues. The germline V gene encodes CDR1 SGHKS and CDR2 YYEKEE (reference sequence). The V and J ends lost 5 bases and 5 bases respectively, with 7 bases between them. The CDR3 spells CASSRQNEKLFF. The CDR3 DNA reads as TGTGCCAGCAGTCGGCAGAATGAAAAACTGTTTTTT.

V gene TRBV18 combines with J gene TRBJ2-1, with TRBD2 as a possible D gene (5 bases). Trimming pared 3 bases from V and 8 bases from J, leaving 11 bases between. This CDR3 comprises 13 residues. The germline gives CDR1 KGHSH, CDR2 LQKENI. The CDR3 nucleotides read TGTGCCAGCTCACCGGACTCCCAGGATGAGCAGTTCTTC. This sequence encodes CASSPDSQDEQFF.

To note about this clonotype: A much larger clone lies one base from this, so it may be a read error. The chain is built from TRBV7-2 and TRBJ2-5; D is possibly TRBD1 (5 bases). CDR1 and CDR2 (germline): SGHTA, FQGNSA. V was shortened by 2 bases and J by 1 base, with 11 bases between the two germline ends. This CDR3 comprises 15 residues. The CDR3 region is CASSLLAQVQETQYF. The CDR3 DNA reads TGTGCCAGCAGCTTATTAGCACAGGTCCAAGAGACCCAGTACTTC.

The chain employs TRBV20-1 and TRBJ2-1; TRBD2 matches at 9 bases. V was pared by 6 bases and J by 8 bases, with 14 bases of the junction left unmatched. This CDR3 is built from 15 residues. Germline V CDR1 and CDR2: DFQATT, SNEGSKA (reference sequence). CDR3 amino acids: CSAVSGASGKHEQFF. Written as DNA, the CDR3 is TGCAGTGCAGTCTCCGGGGCTAGCGGGAAACATGAGCAGTTCTTC.

As to this clonotype: This CDR3 fails to terminate in the conserved phenylalanine or tryptophan, so it likely reflects a read error. The chain has TRBV12-3 or TRBV12-4 and TRBJ1-1; D possibly corresponds to TRBD1 (5 bases). The CDR3 is made up of 13 amino acids. The CDR3 reads CASSLGENTEAFL. CDR3 DNA sequence: TGTGCAAGCAGTTTAGGGGAGAACACTGAAGCTTTCTTG.

The sample holds a few counts of this clonotype. V is TRBV19 and J is TRBJ1-2, with 8 positions matching TRBD1. CDR1 and CDR2 from the germline V gene are LNHDA and SQIVND (reference sequence). Trimming took 5 bases from V and 4 from J; bases not matched to a gene: 9. This CDR3 spans 15 amino acids. CDR3 sequence (DNA): TGTGCCAGTAGTTCGGCAGGGGGCAGGGTCTATGGCTACACCTTC. This sequence encodes CASSSAGGRVYGYTF.

A few counts support this clonotype. The chain recombines TRBV6-6 with TRBJ2-3; TRBD2 aligns across 7 bases. The CDR3 extends over 14 amino acids. From germline, CDR1 is MNHNY and CDR2 SVGAGI (reference sequence). Trimming at V came to 2 bases and at J to 5 bases, leaving 4 bases not matched to a gene. The CDR3: CASSYAGVGDTQYF. The DNA of the CDR3 is TGTGCCAGCAGTTACGCGGGAGTTGGAGATACGCAGTATTTT.

The CDR3 bases are TGTGCCAGCAGCTCAAGACAGGACCTCAAAGAGACCCAGTACTTC. Protein: CASSSRQDLKETQYF. This rearrangement joins TRBV7-2 to TRBJ2-5; D is possibly TRBD1 (6 bases). The CDR3 is made up of 15 amino acids. Germline V gene data show CDR1 as SGHTA and CDR2 as FQGNSA. The ends were cut back, 4 bases at V and 3 bases at J, with 15 bases in the middle.

This rearrangement joins TRBV6-1 to TRBJ1-5; D is ambiguous. This CDR3 spans 13 amino acids. The germline V and J ends were trimmed by 5 bases and 10 bases, with 15 bases remaining between them. Germline loops: CDR1 MNHNS, CDR2 SASEGT. The DNA for the CDR3 is TGTGCCAGCAGTTCGGGCCTCTGGGGTCCCCAGCATTTT. The encoded protein is CASSSGLWGPQHF.

The gene calls are TRBV5-4 and TRBJ1-4; 9 nucleotides agree with TRBD1. Germline V CDR1 and CDR2: SGHNT, YYREEE (reference sequence). The CDR3 extends over 16 amino acids. V lost 4 bases and J lost 3; bases outside the gene matches: 7. The chain's CDR3 is CASSAGQGSANEKLFF. The CDR3 DNA reads as TGTGCCAGCAGCGCGGGACAGGGCTCCGCTAATGAAAAACTGTTTTTT.

This clonotype appeared a few times. The chain couples TRBV7-9 to TRBJ2-5; no clear D. Trimming took 1 base from V and 1 from J, leaving 7 bases between them. CDR1 and CDR2 (germline): SEHNR, FQNEAQ (reference sequence). The CDR3 runs to 14 residues. CDR3 DNA: TGTGCCAGCAGCTTAGAGTCAGCCCAAGAGACCCAGTACTTC. Amino acids: CASSLESAQETQYF. Filled out from reference TRBV7-9 and TRBJ2-5, the complete variable domain reads DTGVSQNPRHKITKRGQNVTFRCDPISEHNRLYWYRQTLGQGPEFLTYFQNEAQLEKSRLLSDRFSAERPKGSFSTLEIQRTEQGDSAMYLCASSLESAQETQYFGPGTRLLVL.

In its sample, this clonotype was seen a few times. The chain is built from TRBV12-3 or TRBV12-4 and TRBJ2-1, with unresolved D. CDR3 length equals 15 residues. Deletions cut 5 bases from V and 3 bases from J, with 14 bases between. The CDR3 reads CASSISAAYYNEQFF. The CDR3 nucleotides read TGTGCCAGCAGTATCTCCGCGGCCTACTACAATGAGCAGTTCTTC.

The rearrangement joins TRBV7-3 to TRBJ2-1; D is perhaps TRBD1 or TRBD2 (5 bases each). This CDR3 is 18 amino acids long. The germline V gene encodes CDR1 SGHTA and CDR2 FQGTGA. Trimming stripped 3 bases from V and 6 bases from J, with 24 bases between. The CDR3 here is CASSFSGRTWGPLNEQFF. DNA for the CDR3: TGTGCCAGCAGCTTCTCTGGCCGAACTTGGGGACCCCTCAATGAGCAGTTCTTC. Combining the CDR3 with reference TRBV7-3 and TRBJ2-1 gives the whole variable domain GAGVSQTPSNKVTEKGKYVELRCDPISGHTALYWYRQSLGQGPEFLIYFQGTGAADDSGLPNDRFFAVRPEGSVSTLKIQRTERGDSAVYLCASSFSGRTWGPLNEQFFGPGTRLTVL.

Only a few counts were recorded for this clonotype. The chain links TRBV20-1 to TRBJ2-7; D possibly uses TRBD1 or TRBD2 (5 bases each). With 1 base removed from V and 0 bases from J, the gap between germline ends came to 10 bases. Per germline, CDR1 DFQATT and CDR2 SNEGSKA (reference sequence). The CDR3 sequence is 14 residues long. The CDR3 region has the DNA TGCAGTGCTAGAGTTGTTGGGACCTCCTACGAGCAGTACTTC. Residues: CSARVVGTSYEQYF.

In regard to this clonotype: At one end the junction does not follow the germline gene, possibly because of a read error. V gene TRBV7-6 combines with J gene TRBJ2-7, with TRBD1 matching 7 bases. Per germline, CDR1 SGHVS and CDR2 FNYEAQ. This CDR3 contains 14 residues. DNA for the CDR3: TGTGCTAGCAGATTAGGGGACAGCTCCTACGAGCAGTACTTC. Encoded protein: CASRLGDSSYEQYF.

This clonotype has ten or more counts. The chain links TRBV5-4 to TRBJ1-1, with a weak D call TRBD1 (6 bases). Germline CDR1 is SGHNT and CDR2 is YYREEE (reference sequence). The V gene lost 5 bases and the J gene lost 2 bases, with 10 bases spanning the gap. The CDR3 runs 13 residues. The CDR3 loop is CASRRQENTEAFF. CDR3 DNA: TGTGCCAGCAGGCGACAGGAAAACACTGAAGCTTTCTTT.

The chain combines TRBV7-9 with TRBJ1-1; D remains unclear. The germline V gene encodes CDR1 SEHNR and CDR2 FQNEAQ (reference sequence). V dropped 6 bases and J dropped 8 bases, with 16 bases sitting between them. The CDR3 is 13 amino acids. Here the CDR3 reads CASRLAIRAEAFF. DNA of the CDR3: TGTGCCAGCAGGCTAGCCATCCGAGCAGAAGCTTTCTTT. Combining the CDR3 with reference TRBV7-9 and TRBJ1-1 gives the whole variable domain DTGVSQNPRHKITKRGQNVTFRCDPISEHNRLYWYRQTLGQGPEFLTYFQNEAQLEKSRLLSDRFSAERPKGSFSTLEIQRTEQGDSAMYLCASRLAIRAEAFFGQGTRLTVV.

The chain employs TRBV5-1 and TRBJ1-5, with unresolved D. The CDR3 has 15 amino acids. The germline V gene encodes CDR1 SGHRS and CDR2 YFSETQ. Trimming shortened V by 0 bases and J by 5 bases, and 12 bases separated the two germline ends. DNA of the CDR3: TGCGCCAGCAGCTTGGACTCCCCTGGGCATCAGCCCCAGCATTTT. Protein: CASSLDSPGHQPQHF.

This clonotype was counted a single time. The gene calls are TRBV5-4 and TRBJ2-1; no clear D gene. CDR3 length: 12 amino acids. Trimming removed 2 bases at V and 6 bases at J, with 6 bases between. Germline values: CDR1 SGHNT, CDR2 YYREEE (reference sequence). Here the CDR3 DNA reads TGTGCCAGCAGCTTTCACAGCAATGAGCAGTTCTTC. This encodes CASSFHSNEQFF.

This chain links TRBV6-5 with TRBJ1-3; TRBD1 matches 7 bases. From germline, CDR1 is MNHEY and CDR2 SVGAGI. The V gene end was trimmed by 0 bases and the J gene end by 2 bases; junction bases not matched to a gene: 4. The CDR3 length is 16 residues. DNA of the CDR3: TGTGCCAGCAGTTACTCGTGGGACAGAACTGGAAACACCATATATTTT. The encoded protein is CASSYSWDRTGNTIYF.

This clonotype has at least ten counts. This chain uses TRBV7-6 with TRBJ1-1; D call uncertain. The CDR3 has 14 residues. In germline, CDR1 is SGHVS, CDR2 FNYEAQ. V was trimmed by 1 base and J by 1 base, leaving 7 bases between them. In DNA, the CDR3 is TGTGCCAGCAGCTTAGGTAGGCAGAACACTGAAGCTTTCTTT. The encoded protein is CASSLGRQNTEAFF.

This clonotype was observed at least ten times. This rearrangement joins TRBV7-6 to TRBJ1-1, with 9 nucleotides matching TRBD1. Germline V gene lookup returns CDR1 SGHVS and CDR2 FNYEAQ. V was clipped by 2 bases and J by 4 bases; unmatched bases: 5. The CDR3 contains 15 residues. Here the CDR3 reads CASSLMGQGSTEAFF. The CDR3 DNA is TGTGCCAGCAGCTTAATGGGACAGGGAAGCACTGAAGCTTTCTTT.

This clonotype has just a few counts. The CDR3 DNA reads TGTGCCAGCAGCTTGGGTTCCGGGCACGAGCAGTACTTC. Protein sequence: CASSLGSGHEQYF. The V gene is TRBV5-6, the J gene TRBJ2-7; D not certain. CDR3 size: 13 residues. Germline V gives CDR1 SGHDT, CDR2 YYEEEE. The V end was cut by 0 bases, the J end by 5 bases, with 9 bases between.

The chain combines TRBV5-4 with TRBJ2-3; no clear D. Deletions cut 0 bases from V and 6 bases from J, with 11 bases between. CDR1 and CDR2 (germline): SGHNT, YYREEE (reference sequence). The CDR3 covers 14 residues. CDR3 in amino acids: CASSLAGSDDTQYF. For the CDR3, the DNA is TGTGCCAGCAGCTTGGCCGGGTCGGACGATACGCAGTATTTT. Together with reference TRBV5-4 and TRBJ2-3, the CDR3 gives the full variable domain: ETGVTQSPTHLIKTRGQQVTLRCSSQSGHNTVSWYQQALGQGPQFIFQYYREEENGRGNFPPRFSGLQFPNYSSELNVNALELDDSALYLCASSLAGSDDTQYFGPGTRLTVL.